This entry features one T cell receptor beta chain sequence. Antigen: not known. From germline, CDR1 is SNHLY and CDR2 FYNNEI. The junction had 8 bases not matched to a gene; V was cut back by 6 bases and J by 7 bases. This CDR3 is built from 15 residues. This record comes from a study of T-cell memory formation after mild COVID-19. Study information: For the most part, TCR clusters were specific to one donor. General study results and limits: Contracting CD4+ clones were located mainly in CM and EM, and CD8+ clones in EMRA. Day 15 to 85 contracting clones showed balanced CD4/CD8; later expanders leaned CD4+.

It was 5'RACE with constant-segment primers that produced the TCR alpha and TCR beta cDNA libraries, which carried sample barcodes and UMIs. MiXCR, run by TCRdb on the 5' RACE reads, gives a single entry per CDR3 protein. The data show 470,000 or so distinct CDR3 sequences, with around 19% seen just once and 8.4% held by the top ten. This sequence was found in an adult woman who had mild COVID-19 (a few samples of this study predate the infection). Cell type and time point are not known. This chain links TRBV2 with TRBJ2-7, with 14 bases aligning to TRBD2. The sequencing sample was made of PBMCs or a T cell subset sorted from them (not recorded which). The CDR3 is CASSPGLAGGIEQYF. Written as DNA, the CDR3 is TGTGCCAGCAGCCCCGGACTAGCGGGAGGTATTGAGCAGTACTTC.